This T cell receptor (beta chain) stems from a study of identifying expanded T cells in peripheral blood. Study-level results: Over two and four weeks, about 16 and 19 clones changed, versus approximately 1.1 between replicates. Roughly 2-week clone count variance significantly increased as total template count grew.

Some clones are missing from TCRdb's copy, which holds only in-frame ones; the method was immunoSEQ multiplex PCR. The sample includes approximately 120,000 clones, about 87% of them seen just once. The V segment lost 0 bases and the J segment 5 bases; nucleotides outside the gene matches: 7. The germline gives CDR1 ENHRY, CDR2 SYGVKD. This CDR3 is built from 17 residues. Healthy donors had no documented immune events, such as infections, while sampled. About this clone itself: Its antigen is as yet unknown.

The chain couples TRBV10-3 to TRBJ1-6; 7 bases agree with TRBD1. This sequence was found in a person aged 18 to 70 in good health. Specimen: blood. CDR3 protein: CAISESMDRINNSPLHF. The CDR3 DNA is TGTGCCATCAGTGAGTCTATGGACAGGATTAATAATTCACCCCTCCACTTT.